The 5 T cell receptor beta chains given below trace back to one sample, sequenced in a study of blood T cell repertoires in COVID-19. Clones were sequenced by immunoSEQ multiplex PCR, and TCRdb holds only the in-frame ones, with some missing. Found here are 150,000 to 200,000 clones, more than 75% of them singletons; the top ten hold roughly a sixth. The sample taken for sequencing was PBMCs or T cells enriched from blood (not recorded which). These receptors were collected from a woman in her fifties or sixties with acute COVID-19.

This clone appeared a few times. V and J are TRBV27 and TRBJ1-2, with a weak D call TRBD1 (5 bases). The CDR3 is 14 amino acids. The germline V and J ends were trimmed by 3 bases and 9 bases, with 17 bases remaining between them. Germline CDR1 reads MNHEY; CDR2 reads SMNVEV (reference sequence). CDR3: CASSLGGPPYSYTF. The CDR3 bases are TGTGCCAGCAGTTTGGGGGGTCCCCCGTATAGCTACACCTTC.

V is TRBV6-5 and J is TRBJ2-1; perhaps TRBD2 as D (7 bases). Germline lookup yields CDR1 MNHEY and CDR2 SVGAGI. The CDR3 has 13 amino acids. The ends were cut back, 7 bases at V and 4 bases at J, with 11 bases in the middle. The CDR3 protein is CASNEGGYNEQFF. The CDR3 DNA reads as TGTGCCAGCAACGAGGGGGGGTACAATGAGCAGTTCTTC.

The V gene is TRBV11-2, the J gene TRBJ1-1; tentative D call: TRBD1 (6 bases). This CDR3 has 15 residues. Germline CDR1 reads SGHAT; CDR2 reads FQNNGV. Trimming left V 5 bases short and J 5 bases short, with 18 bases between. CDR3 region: CASSPDLGGGTEAFF. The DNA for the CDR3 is TGTGCCAGCAGCCCTGACTTAGGGGGAGGGACTGAAGCTTTCTTT.

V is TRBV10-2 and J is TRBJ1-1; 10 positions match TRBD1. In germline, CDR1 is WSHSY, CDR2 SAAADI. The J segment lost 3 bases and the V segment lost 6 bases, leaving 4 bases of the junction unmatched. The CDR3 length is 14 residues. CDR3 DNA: TGCGCCAGCAGGACGACAGGGGGCTACACTGAAGCTTTCTTT. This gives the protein CASRTTGGYTEAFF.

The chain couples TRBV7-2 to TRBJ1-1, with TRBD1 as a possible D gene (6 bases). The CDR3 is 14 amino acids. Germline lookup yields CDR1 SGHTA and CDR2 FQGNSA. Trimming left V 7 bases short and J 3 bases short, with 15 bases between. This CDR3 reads CASTWVKGDTEAFF. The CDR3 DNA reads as TGTGCCAGCACCTGGGTGAAGGGGGACACTGAAGCTTTCTTT.